This TCR beta chain was captured in a study of human T cells and chemical hapten exposure. Study details: Reading of the patch tests, which applied 0.01% DPC to the upper back, occurred at 6 days. Small pooled library volume differences mainly caused per-sample TCR yield variation.

The time point denotes: patch test 1, 2 weeks after DPC sensitization. Regarding treatment: therapeutic diphenylcyclopropenone sensitization with weekly scalp DPC. In the case of this clonotype: What it binds is not known.

CDR3 length: 14 amino acids. V lost 7 bases to trimming and J lost 3 bases; unmatched junction nucleotides: 7. The germline V gene encodes CDR1 SQVTM and CDR2 ANQGSEA. TCRdb reprocessed the RACE reads with MiXCR, giving one entry per CDR3 protein. This table has about 49,000 distinct CDR3 sequences, 9.3% appearing once. Study-level findings and limits: Expanded TCRs produced significantly more large CDR3 similarity clusters than controls did.

V and J are TRBV29-1 and TRBJ2-2; the match to TRBD1 covers 8 bases. The material sequenced was whole blood, taken in connection with sensitization to the hapten diphenylcyclopropenone (DPC). The TCR sequence derives from a woman aged 45-59 years with alopecia areata. Some clones in this sample may be carry-over from other donors' samples. The CDR3 here is CSGQTGVDTGELFF. CDR3 nucleotides: TGCAGCGGGCAGACAGGGGTGGACACCGGGGAGCTGTTTTTT.